The 32 T cell receptor beta chains reported below all come from one sample, sequenced in a study of cytotoxic CD8 clonotypes in ibrutinib-treated CLL. TCRdb keeps only in-frame clones here, not all; method: immunoSEQ multiplex PCR. This repertoire shows about 130,000 clones, approximately 81% found once; its top ten account for 3.3%. The source was PBMCs, collected after 24 months of ibrutinib treatment. The receptors originated from a human donor with chronic lymphocytic leukemia.

The chain recombines TRBV18 with TRBJ2-5; D is possibly TRBD1 (5 bases). Germline lookup yields CDR1 KGHSH and CDR2 LQKENI. This CDR3 has 13 residues. Trimming shortened V by 3 bases and J by 4 bases, and 9 bases separated the two germline ends. The CDR3 DNA follows: TGTGCCAGCTCACCGCTTGGGGCAGAGACCCAGTACTTC. As protein: CASSPLGAETQYF.

In regard to this clone: The same CDR3 also results from other DNA sequences found in this sample. The rearrangement joins TRBV5-1 to TRBJ2-3; no reliable D call. CDR3 length: 11 amino acids. V was cut by 4 bases and J by 6 bases, with 6 bases left in between. The germline CDR1 and CDR2 sequences are SGHRS and YFSETQ. The CDR3 coding sequence is TGCGCCAGCAGCCTTACCGATACGCAGTATTTT. This gives the protein CASSLTDTQYF.

The CDR3 sequence: CASSLWGQRKETQYF. The CDR3 DNA reads TGTGCCAGCAGCTTGTGGGGACAAAGAAAAGAGACCCAGTACTTC. The chain links TRBV5-4 to TRBJ2-5; weak D call: TRBD1 (6 bases). V lost 1 base to trimming and J lost 3 bases, with 13 bases between them. Germline V CDR1 and CDR2: SGHNT, YYREEE (reference sequence). The CDR3 covers 15 residues.

The chain combines TRBV9 with TRBJ2-3; 9 nucleotides match TRBD1. The CDR3 is made up of 15 amino acids. Germline values: CDR1 SGDLS, CDR2 YYNGEE. J lost 7 bases, V lost 0 bases, and 6 bases had no gene match. The CDR3 nucleotides are TGTGCCAGCAGCGTAGTGAGGACAGGGGATTATACGCAGTATTTT. The encoded protein is CASSVVRTGDYTQYF. The full variable domain, rest sourced from reference TRBV9 and TRBJ2-3, is DSGVTQTPKHLITATGQRVTLRCSPRSGDLSVYWYQQSLDQGLQFLIQYYNGEERAKGNILERFSAQQFPDLHSELNLSSLELGDSALYFCASSVVRTGDYTQYFGPGTRLTVL.

V gene TRBV19 combines with J gene TRBJ2-7; 9 bases are a match to TRBD2. With 10 bases clipped from V and 0 bases from J, the junction kept 7 bases outside the gene matches. Germline assignment: CDR1 LNHDA and CDR2 SQIVND (reference sequence). The CDR3 has 14 residues. The CDR3 region has the DNA TGTGCCACTGGGACTAGCTCGAGCTCCTACGAGCAGTACTTC. Its protein product is CATGTSSSSYEQYF.

The chain links TRBV5-1 to TRBJ1-1; no clear D. V shed 4 bases and J shed 4 bases, with 8 bases lying between them. Germline V CDR1 and CDR2: SGHRS, YFSETQ. This CDR3 is 12 amino acids long. The CDR3 sequence: CASSRDGTEAFF. CDR3 DNA: TGCGCCAGCAGCCGAGACGGCACTGAAGCTTTCTTT.

This chain joins TRBV19 and TRBJ2-2, with D uncertain. In germline, CDR1 is LNHDA, CDR2 SQIVND (reference sequence). The V end was cut by 7 bases, the J end by 2 bases, with 5 bases between. The CDR3 is 12 amino acids. The CDR3 region is CASIGNTGELFF. CDR3 coding DNA: TGTGCCAGTATCGGCAACACCGGGGAGCTGTTTTTT.

Regarding this clone: A junction boundary mismatches the germline segment, possibly from a read error. The chain recombines TRBV9 with TRBJ1-3; D uncertain. This CDR3 has 16 amino acids. Germline lookup yields CDR1 SGDLS and CDR2 YYNGEE. The CDR3 DNA is TGTGCCAGCAGCGTCACAAGCAAGGCCTCTGGAAACGCCATATATTTT. Translation gives CASSVTSKASGNAIYF.

This chain links TRBV5-1 with TRBJ2-7; TRBD1 aligns across 8 bases. The trim removed 0 bases at V and 1 base at J, leaving 0 bases unmatched. The length of the CDR3 is 14 residues. Germline V CDR1 and CDR2: SGHRS, YFSETQ. CDR3 sequence (DNA): TGCGCCAGCAGCTTGGGGGACAGGTCCTACGAGCAGTACTTC. Translated: CASSLGDRSYEQYF.

This chain uses TRBV28 with TRBJ1-6; D is uncertain. CDR1 is MDHEN, CDR2 SYDVKM, per germline. Trimming removed 1 base at V and 7 bases at J, with 8 bases between. This CDR3 is built from 14 residues. In DNA form, the CDR3 reads TGTGCCAGCAGTTTATCCCCAGAGAATTCACCCCTCCACTTT. This gives the protein CASSLSPENSPLHF.

The genes are TRBV4-1 and TRBJ2-3; TRBD1 agrees at 8 bases. CDR1 is MGHRA, CDR2 YSYEKL, per germline. The CDR3 length is 14 residues. After removal of 0 bases from V and 6 bases from J, the junction contained 2 bases not matched to a gene. The CDR3 bases are TGCGCCAGCAGCCAAGAACAGGGGGTGGATACGCAGTATTTT. As protein: CASSQEQGVDTQYF.

The gene calls are TRBV7-6 and TRBJ1-1; tentatively, D is TRBD1 (6 bases). Trimming stripped 6 bases from V and 3 bases from J, with 11 bases between. The CDR3 has 13 residues. The germline gives CDR1 SGHVS, CDR2 FNYEAQ. The CDR3 DNA is TGTGCCAGCAGTAGGGGGGGCGACACTGAAGCTTTCTTT. Its protein product is CASSRGGDTEAFF.

This clone was counted only a few times. The V call is TRBV30, the J call TRBJ1-6, with 7 bases aligning to TRBD1. Germline V gives CDR1 GTSNPN, CDR2 SVGIG (reference sequence). J gave up 9 bases and V 5 bases, and 13 bases lay outside the gene matches. The CDR3 has 15 amino acids. The chain's CDR3 is CAWCPGGGNFSPLHF. CDR3 nucleotide sequence: TGTGCCTGGTGTCCAGGGGGGGGTAATTTTTCACCCCTCCACTTT.

This sequence joins TRBV10-3 and TRBJ2-5; either TRBD1 or TRBD2 may supply D (5 bases each). V shed 2 bases and J shed 7 bases, with 17 bases lying between them. Germline V CDR1 and CDR2: ENHRY, SYGVKD. The CDR3 is 15 amino acids. The CDR3 region has the DNA TGTGCCATCAGTGAGGGGAGTATCGTTGGGGCGACCCAGTACTTC. The encoded protein is CAISEGSIVGATQYF.

The V call is TRBV30, the J call TRBJ1-1; 8 bases are shared with TRBD1. Germline V gene data show CDR1 as GTSNPN and CDR2 as SVGIG (reference sequence). CDR3 length equals 16 residues. The V gene end was trimmed by 1 base and the J gene end by 5 bases; junction bases not matched to a gene: 12. As DNA, the CDR3 is TGTGCCTGGAGTGGTACCCAGGGGGCGAGGGGGACTGAAGCTTTCTTT. Translation gives CAWSGTQGARGTEAFF.

The V call is TRBV5-1, the J call TRBJ1-1; weak D call: TRBD1 (6 bases). V was shortened by 3 bases and J by 2 bases, with 14 bases between the two germline ends. This CDR3 has 15 residues. Germline lookup yields CDR1 SGHRS and CDR2 YFSETQ. CDR3 sequence: CASSSNRVGNTEAFF. For the CDR3, the DNA is TGCGCCAGCAGCTCAAACAGGGTTGGAAACACTGAAGCTTTCTTT.

This sequence joins TRBV23-1 and TRBJ1-1, with 9 bases aligning to TRBD1. TRBV23-1 is treated as an ORF (open reading frame) with a function not yet certain. J was trimmed by 6 bases and V by 10 bases; bases with no gene match: 18. The CDR3 has 16 amino acids. The CDR3: CAITGGDSSSLSEAFF. DNA for the CDR3: TGCGCCATTACAGGGGGCGACTCCTCCTCCCTCTCTGAAGCTTTCTTT.

This clone has only one observation. The V call is TRBV14, the J call TRBJ1-2, with D possibly matching TRBD1 (5 bases). This CDR3 contains 15 residues. V lost 4 bases and J lost 3, with 15 bases in between. Germline-derived CDR1 and CDR2 are SGHDN and FVKESK. CDR3 nucleotides: TGTGCCAGCAGCCCCCATCTATGGGGGGACTATGGCTACACCTTC. Protein: CASSPHLWGDYGYTF.

This rearrangement joins TRBV5-1 to TRBJ2-7; 7 bases are a match to TRBD1. V lost 0 bases to trimming and J lost 4 bases; unmatched junction nucleotides: 7. There are 15 residues in the CDR3. Germline V gene sequence: CDR1 SGHRS, CDR2 YFSETQ. The CDR3 DNA sequence: TGCGCCAGCAGCTTGGGAGGGGGCTCATGGTACGAGCAGTACTTC. This sequence encodes CASSLGGGSWYEQYF.

The chain is built from TRBV11-2 and TRBJ1-3; D not resolved. With 1 base removed from V and 0 bases from J, the gap between germline ends came to 10 bases. This CDR3 spans 16 amino acids. The germline V gene has CDR1 SGHAT and CDR2 FQNNGV. The DNA of the CDR3 is TGTGCCAGCAGCTTAGCGGGCAGGCCCTCTGGAAACACCATATATTTT. Its translation: CASSLAGRPSGNTIYF.

The rearrangement uses TRBV5-6 and TRBJ1-2; D may be TRBD1 (5 bases). The CDR3 has 13 residues. Trimming shortened V by 0 bases and J by 8 bases, and 11 bases separated the two germline ends. In germline, CDR1 is SGHDT, CDR2 YYEEEE. This CDR3 is CASSLEGPGGYTF. The CDR3 nucleotides are TGTGCCAGCAGCTTGGAGGGACCAGGGGGCTACACCTTC.

This rearrangement joins TRBV5-1 to TRBJ1-2; the D is unclear. V was cut by 1 base and J by 6 bases, with 13 bases left in between. The CDR3 spans 14 residues. Germline assignment: CDR1 SGHRS and CDR2 YFSETQ. The CDR3 nucleotides read TGCGCCAGCAGCTTGTCGCAGGCCTCCAATGGCTACACCTTC. Protein product: CASSLSQASNGYTF.

This clone was seen a handful of times. CDR3 sequence reads: CASSGWGDPNYGYTF. The CDR3 region has the DNA TGTGCCAGCAGCGGATGGGGTGACCCTAACTATGGCTACACCTTC. The rearrangement links TRBV7-2 to TRBJ1-2, with no clear D. V was pared by 5 bases and J by 0 bases, with 13 bases between. The CDR3 consists of 15 residues. CDR1 SGHTA and CDR2 FQGNSA come from the germline V gene. The full variable domain, with the rest looked up from reference TRBV7-2 and TRBJ1-2, is GAGVSQSPSNKVTEKGKDVELRCDPISGHTALYWYRQSLGQGLEFLIYFQGNSAPDKSGLPSDRFSAERTGGSVSTLTIQRTQQEDSAVYLCASSGWGDPNYGYTFGSGTRLTVV.

V usage is TRBV9 and J usage is TRBJ1-3; 9 bases agree with TRBD1. CDR1 and CDR2 from the germline V gene are SGDLS and YYNGEE. The CDR3 runs 17 residues. V lost 4 bases and J lost 3; bases outside the gene matches: 11. In DNA form, the CDR3 reads TGTGCCAGCAGCCTAACCGTAGGGACAGGGCTTGGAAACACCATATATTTT. Translated, it gives CASSLTVGTGLGNTIYF.

CDR3 coding DNA: TGTGCCAGCAGCTTTACTACAGGGGGTCCGAACACCGGGGAGCTGTTTTTT. This translates into CASSFTTGGPNTGELFF. The chain has TRBV5-6 and TRBJ2-2; 8 bases agree with TRBD1. Germline CDR1 reads SGHDT; CDR2 reads YYEEEE. V trimming: 2 bases; J trimming: 0 bases; junction bases outside the gene matches: 6. The CDR3 is 17 residues long.

This clone is a singleton in its sample. The chain has TRBV19 and TRBJ2-5, with 8 nucleotides matching TRBD1. This CDR3 comprises 15 residues. The germline V gene encodes CDR1 LNHDA and CDR2 SQIVND (reference sequence). Germline trimming cut 4 bases from V and 1 base from J; bases unmatched to any gene: 5. The CDR3: CASSTPGTGQETQYF. CDR3 nucleotide sequence: TGTGCCAGTAGTACCCCCGGGACAGGCCAAGAGACCCAGTACTTC.

This rearrangement joins TRBV5-4 to TRBJ2-7, with D possibly TRBD1 on 5 matching bases. Germline V CDR1 and CDR2: SGHNT, YYREEE (reference sequence). Trimming cost V 3 bases and J 0 bases, with 16 bases left between them. This CDR3 has 16 amino acids. This chain's CDR3 is CASSSQQGESSYEQYF. CDR3 in DNA: TGTGCCAGCAGCTCCCAGCAGGGCGAAAGCTCCTACGAGCAGTACTTC.

The rearrangement links TRBV19 to TRBJ2-7; D not resolved. There are 14 residues in the CDR3. Germline-derived CDR1 and CDR2 are LNHDA and SQIVND (reference sequence). V lost 7 bases and J lost 0, with 13 bases in between. The CDR3 nucleotides are TGTGCCAGTAAATCGTCACAGAGCTCCTACGAGCAGTACTTC. It specifies CASKSSQSSYEQYF.

The chain combines TRBV5-1 with TRBJ2-3; possibly TRBD1 for D (6 bases). The germline V and J ends were trimmed by 1 base and 0 bases, with 12 bases remaining between them. The CDR3 has 16 amino acids. Germline assignment: CDR1 SGHRS and CDR2 YFSETQ. CDR3 DNA sequence: TGCGCCAGCAGCTTGACAGGGTCACCTAGCACAGATACGCAGTATTTT. It translates to CASSLTGSPSTDTQYF.

CDR3 coding DNA: TGCGCCAGCAGCCAACTCGGAGGGTATAGCTCTGGGGCCAACGTCCTGACTTTC. Encoded protein: CASSQLGGYSSGANVLTF. This chain connects TRBV4-3 to TRBJ2-6, with D possibly being TRBD2 (6 bases). Germline V gene data show CDR1 as LGHNA and CDR2 as YSLEER. V lost 2 bases, J lost 0 bases, and 14 bases lay in between. The CDR3 is 18 amino acids.

This chain joins TRBV18 and TRBJ1-1, with D unresolved. V shed 2 bases and J shed 6 bases, with 7 bases lying between them. This CDR3 has 12 amino acids. Germline loops: CDR1 KGHSH, CDR2 LQKENI. In nucleotides, the CDR3 is TGTGCCAGCTCACCAACGCGGCCTGAAGCTTTCTTT. Protein: CASSPTRPEAFF.

This clone has a handful of counts. Written as DNA, the CDR3 is TGTGCCAGTAGTACAAACAGGACCCCAAGATCACCCCTCCACTTT. Protein: CASSTNRTPRSPLHF. This chain uses TRBV19 with TRBJ1-6, with D perhaps matching TRBD1 (5 bases). The V end was cut by 4 bases, the J end by 10 bases, with 17 bases between. The CDR3 consists of 15 residues. The V gene's germline CDR1 is LNHDA and CDR2 SQIVND (reference sequence). The full variable domain, in which reference TRBV19 and TRBJ1-6 provide the parts outside the CDR3, is DGGITQSPKYLFRKEGQNVTLSCEQNLNHDAMYWYRQDPGQGLRLIYYSQIVNDFQKGDIAEGYSVSREKKESFPLTVTSAQKNPTAFYLCASSTNRTPRSPLHFGNGTRLTVT.